This entry lists 4 T cell receptor beta chains sequenced from one sample in a study of blood T cell repertoires in COVID-19. The data were produced by immunoSEQ multiplex PCR, yet TCRdb's version contains in-frame clones alone and is incomplete. The profile shows around 700,000 clones, just under 90% of them singletons. Sequenced: peripheral blood. These receptors all come from a woman between 18 and 30 years old with acute or convalescent COVID-19.

This chain joins TRBV24-1 and TRBJ1-2; TRBD1 is a possible D gene (6 bases). Germline V CDR1 and CDR2: KGHDR, SFDVKD. V was trimmed by 7 bases and J by 5 bases, leaving 10 bases between them. The CDR3 contains 12 residues. The CDR3 loop reads CATSEGGYGYTF. In DNA form, the CDR3 reads TGTGCCACCAGCGAAGGGGGATATGGCTACACCTTC.

The rearrangement joins TRBV2 to TRBJ1-1; D unresolved. The CDR3 contains 10 residues. Germline V gives CDR1 SNHLY, CDR2 FYNNEI. Between the trimmed V and J ends, which lost 7 bases and 8 bases, there was a span of 8 bases. CDR3 sequence reads: CASTRYEAFF. CDR3 sequence (DNA): TGTGCCAGCACTCGCTACGAAGCTTTCTTT.

V and J are TRBV7-2 and TRBJ2-3; D perhaps matches TRBD2 (7 bases). Germline V gives CDR1 SGHTA, CDR2 FQGNSA. The V and J ends lost 3 bases and 4 bases respectively, with 11 bases between them. This CDR3 region has 14 residues. CDR3 sequence reads: CASSLGGRADTQYF. CDR3 DNA: TGTGCCAGCAGCTTGGGGGGGCGGGCAGATACGCAGTATTTT. The variable domain in full, with the rest retrieved from reference TRBV7-2 and TRBJ2-3, is GAGVSQSPSNKVTEKGKDVELRCDPISGHTALYWYRQSLGQGLEFLIYFQGNSAPDKSGLPSDRFSAERTGGSVSTLTIQRTQQEDSAVYLCASSLGGRADTQYFGPGTRLTVL.

V gene TRBV11-1 combines with J gene TRBJ1-3; no definite D call. Trimming took 4 bases from V and 6 from J, leaving 19 bases between them. The CDR3 extends over 16 amino acids. The germline V gene has CDR1 SGHAT and CDR2 FQDESV (reference sequence). CDR3: CASSSDWEALENTIYF. As DNA, the CDR3 is TGTGCCAGCAGCTCAGATTGGGAGGCCCTGGAAAACACCATATATTTT.